Detailed here is one T cell receptor (beta chain). TCRdb keeps only in-frame clones here, not all; method: immunoSEQ multiplex PCR. The sample comprises 100,000 or so clones, less than 80% of which are singletons, and about 15% rests with the top ten. This CDR3 region has 14 residues. From germline, CDR1 is SEHNR and CDR2 FQNEAQ (reference sequence). V was shortened by 6 bases and J by 8 bases, with 16 bases between the two germline ends. The data are from a study of blood T cell repertoires in COVID-19. Study-wide background: The samples span acute and convalescent COVID-19 from the United States, Italy and Spain.

Material for sequencing was peripheral blood. The clonotype comes from a woman of 80 years or more with acute or convalescent COVID-19. The chain has TRBV7-9 and TRBJ1-4; D perhaps matches TRBD1 (5 bases). CDR3 nucleotides: TGTGCCAGCAGGCTTGGGGGGTTCGGCGAAAAACTGTTTTTT. It specifies CASRLGGFGEKLFF.